This is a list of T cell receptor beta chains from one sample in a study of T-cell reconstitution after alpha-beta-depleted transplantation in children. TCRdb recomputed calls from the PCR reads with MiXCR, one row per CDR3 protein. This table holds hundreds of thousands of distinct CDR3 sequences, around a third found once. The sequences come from PBMCs from the stem cell graft donor, collected from the stem cell graft. Receptors originate from a human donor who donated a stem cell graft to a child with aplastic anemia. Both conserved end residues are part of each CDR3. Each record gives: J gene, D gene, clone size, V gene, CDR3 protein, CDR3 DNA. D genes are given only for firm matches. Clone size is stated in some rows and not others, as once, few, many or a class when expanded.

TRBJ1-6 | TRBD1 | - | TRBV12-3/TRBV12-4 | CASTDREHLHF | TGTGCCAGCACCGACAGGGAACACCTCCACTTT
TRBJ2-2 | - | few | TRBV20-1 | CSASSFSGGELFF | TGCAGTGCTAGCTCCTTCTCGGGCGGGGAGCTGTTTTTT
TRBJ2-1 | - | - | TRBV29-1 | CSVDLKGTWQFF | TGCAGCGTTGACCTTAAGGGAACTTGGCAGTTCTTC
TRBJ1-1 | - | - | TRBV30 | CAWNEGYLNTEAFF | TGTGCCTGGAATGAAGGCTATCTGAACACTGAAGCTTTCTTT
TRBJ1-2 | - | - | TRBV9 | CASSVARGMSLGYTF | TGTGCCAGCAGCGTAGCTAGAGGGATGTCCCTGGGCTACACCTTC
TRBJ1-3 | TRBD1 | - | TRBV10-3 | CAIMRQGSSGNTIYF | TGTGCCATCATGAGACAGGGCAGCTCTGGAAACACCATATATTTT
TRBJ1-4 | TRBD1 | - | TRBV20-1 | CSAGTGANEKLFF | TGCAGTGCTGGGACAGGGGCTAATGAAAAACTGTTTTTT
TRBJ2-1 | TRBD2 | few | TRBV7-6 | CASSRGLAYNEQFF | TGTGCCAGCAGCCGGGGACTAGCGTACAATGAGCAGTTCTTC
TRBJ2-4 | TRBD1 | few | TRBV5-6 | CASSLAPGTGGPYWSKNIQYF | TGTGCCAGCAGCTTGGCCCCTGGGACAGGGGGACCTTACTGGTCCAAAAACATTCAGTACTTC
TRBJ2-1 | - | - | TRBV20-1 | CSASGSRRNLNEQFF | TGCAGTGCTAGTGGGAGCCGCAGAAACTTAAATGAGCAGTTCTTC
TRBJ1-1 | - | - | TRBV20-1 | CSASAVGMNTEAFF | TGCAGTGCTAGTGCCGTCGGGATGAACACTGAAGCTTTCTTT
TRBJ1-4 | - | - | TRBV11-2 | CASSSRAKDEKLFF | TGTGCCAGCAGCTCGAGAGCGAAAGATGAAAAACTGTTTTTT
TRBJ2-4 | - | few | TRBV6-2/TRBV6-3 | CASNGETAKNIQYF | TGTGCCAGCAATGGGGAGACGGCCAAAAACATTCAGTACTTC
TRBJ2-1 | TRBD2 | - | TRBV27 | CASRPGGSYNEQFF | TGTGCCAGCAGGCCGGGGGGTTCCTACAATGAGCAGTTCTTC
TRBJ2-3 | - | - | TRBV6-1 | CASSVTGLGTDTQYF | TGTGCCAGCAGCGTCACAGGGTTAGGCACAGATACGCAGTATTTT
TRBJ2-5 | TRBD2 | - | TRBV5-1 | CASSLVGLAGAVETQYF | TGCGCCAGCAGCTTAGTTGGACTAGCGGGAGCAGTAGAGACCCAGTACTTC
TRBJ2-1 | TRBD1 | once | TRBV12-3/TRBV12-4 | CASSQGTAIGAQFF | TGTGCCAGCAGCCAGGGGACAGCCATTGGGGCGCAGTTCTTC
TRBJ1-3 | - | few | TRBV5-1 | CASSPGGGVENTIYF | TGCGCCAGCAGCCCCGGGGGGGGCGTTGAAAACACCATATATTTT
TRBJ2-3 | - | few | TRBV7-2 | CASSGASGGTDTQYF | TGTGCCAGCAGCGGAGCCTCGGGCGGCACAGATACGCAGTATTTT
TRBJ1-1 | TRBD1 | - | TRBV5-6 | CASSIRNRGWDTEAFF | TGTGCCAGCAGCATTCGGAACAGGGGGTGGGACACTGAAGCTTTCTTT
TRBJ2-2 | - | few | TRBV27 | CASSLSVAIANTGELFF | TGTGCCAGCAGTTTATCAGTGGCAATCGCGAACACCGGGGAGCTGTTTTTT
TRBJ1-2 | - | - | TRBV9 | CASSVGASYEGYTF | TGTGCCAGCAGCGTAGGAGCGTCCTACGAGGGCTACACCTTC
TRBJ2-5 | TRBD2 | few | TRBV5-1 | CASKTGTRVGETQYF | TGCGCCAGCAAGACCGGGACTAGGGTTGGGGAGACCCAGTACTTC
TRBJ1-4 | - | - | TRBV5-6 | CASSSLEFSHNEKLFF | TGTGCCAGCAGCTCTTTGGAGTTCAGCCATAATGAAAAACTGTTTTTT
TRBJ2-3 | - | once | TRBV20-1 | CSASLAGLYQDTDTQYF | TGCAGTGCTAGTTTGGCGGGCCTCTACCAGGACACAGATACGCAGTATTTT
TRBJ1-3 | - | few | TRBV28 | CASSVSDFTSGNTIYF | TGTGCCAGCAGTGTTTCTGACTTCACCTCTGGAAACACCATATATTTT
TRBJ2-1 | - | few | TRBV5-1 | CASSLVAGRYNEQFF | TGCGCCAGCAGCTTGGTTGCGGGAAGGTACAATGAGCAGTTCTTC
TRBJ2-1 | TRBD2 | - | TRBV5-6 | CASSRGLAGGQQFF | TGTGCCAGCAGCAGGGGACTAGCGGGAGGGCAGCAGTTCTTC
TRBJ1-1 | - | - | TRBV5-5 | CASSLVVGTRNTEAFF | TGTGCCAGCAGCTTGGTAGTCGGGACACGGAACACTGAAGCTTTCTTT
TRBJ2-2 | - | - | TRBV29-1 | CSVDSGNTGELFF | TGCAGCGTTGATTCCGGAAACACCGGGGAGCTGTTTTTT
TRBJ2-1 | - | few | TRBV10-3 | CAITLGGEQFF | TGTGCCATCACCCTGGGAGGTGAGCAGTTCTTC
TRBJ2-2 | - | - | TRBV5-1 | CASSGRETIGELFF | TGCGCCAGCAGCGGCAGGGAAACGATCGGGGAGCTGTTTTTT
TRBJ1-2 | - | many | TRBV13 | CASSLEGRGGGYTF | TGTGCCAGCAGCTTAGAAGGCAGGGGTGGTGGCTACACCTTC
TRBJ2-2 | TRBD2 | - | TRBV5-1 | CASSWGTTGGELFF | TGCGCCAGCAGCTGGGGGACTACCGGCGGGGAGCTGTTTTTT
TRBJ2-1 | TRBD2 | - | TRBV9 | CASSEGTSRYNEQFF | TGTGCCAGCAGCGAGGGGACTAGCAGATACAATGAGCAGTTCTTC
TRBJ1-5 | TRBD1 | - | TRBV7-8 | CASSSRDRSYQPQHF | TGTGCCAGCAGCAGCCGGGACAGGAGTTATCAGCCCCAGCATTTT
TRBJ1-2 | - | few | TRBV6-1 | CACREEGDSGYTF | TGTGCTTGCCGGGAGGAGGGGGATAGTGGCTACACCTTC
TRBJ2-2 | TRBD1 | few | TRBV29-1 | CSAITPGQENTGELFF | TGCAGCGCGATAACACCGGGACAGGAGAACACCGGGGAGCTGTTTTTT
TRBJ2-1 | TRBD2 | - | TRBV6-2/TRBV6-3 | CASSYLREGKDEQFF | TGTGCCAGCAGTTATTTGCGGGAGGGTAAGGATGAGCAGTTCTTC
TRBJ2-1 | TRBD2 | few | TRBV7-7 | CASSSGLAYNEQFF | TGTGCCAGCAGCTCGGGACTAGCGTACAATGAGCAGTTCTTC
TRBJ2-3 | TRBD2 | - | TRBV4-2 | CASSQGTSGSSTDTQYF | TGTGCCAGCAGCCAGGGGACTAGCGGCTCTAGCACAGATACGCAGTATTTT
TRBJ2-2 | TRBD1 | - | TRBV29-1 | CSVEDNRGSGTGELFF | TGCAGCGTTGAAGATAACAGGGGGTCTGGGACCGGGGAGCTGTTTTTT
TRBJ2-3 | - | few | TRBV7-9 | CASSPGLGQRTDTQYF | TGTGCCAGCAGCCCAGGGTTGGGGCAAAGGACAGATACGCAGTATTTT
TRBJ2-1 | TRBD2 | few | TRBV18 | CASSPPLALAGGEQFF | TGTGCCAGCTCACCACCGTTAGCACTAGCGGGAGGAGAGCAGTTCTTC
TRBJ2-7 | TRBD1 | - | TRBV7-2 | CASSQGQGISYEQYF | TGTGCCAGCAGCCAGGGACAGGGAATCTCCTACGAGCAGTACTTC